The entry below gives a single T cell receptor beta chain sequence along with its context. This clone was seen a single time. Its antigen has not been determined. Per-base quality was not reported, and no clone a single base away is much larger than it. Library preparation was by the immunoSEQ multiplex PCR assay. RNA was extracted from all samples and reverse transcribed into cDNA, which served as template for TCR sequencing. First-strand cDNA was synthesized with SuperScript III using a 2:1 mix of oligo-dT and random hexamers. Amplification bias was assessed with a synthetic immune receptor repertoire, and residual bias was removed computationally. The published analysis was carried out like this. Raw reads were preprocessed to remove errors, and CDR3 was defined according to IMGT conventions as the region from the conserved cysteine to phenylalanine. Clonality was calculated as 1 minus Shannon entropy normalized by log2 of the number of productive unique TCRs. Whether scalp clones were CD4 or CD8 was inferred by matching scalp TCRbeta sequences against CD4 and CD8 repertoires sorted from blood. TCRdb carries this immuneACCESS record with in-frame sequences only. Its versions omit some clonotypes, under half of them owing to an unresolved V gene in the studies checked, with the rest unexplained. V and J calls and clone size are those listed in that table; D and trimming were worked out from the DNA. The sample table records 200,000 or so clones; 58% of these occur just once. Clones ranked in the top ten supply 5.5% of the sample.

These data are taken from a study of CD8+ T cells in alopecia areata (dated by TCRdb to the late 2010s). As for the study more broadly: Treated patients were enrolled in an open-label pilot trial of oral tofacitinib at 5 to 10 mg twice daily for moderate-to-severe alopecia areata. Clonality in the scalp was compared among normal scalp (n=4), patchy alopecia areata scalp (n=8), and alopecia totalis/universalis scalp (n=8). Tofacitinib was given for 6 to 18 months, followed by 6 months of follow-up off drug to assess delayed response and recurrence. High-throughput TCRbeta sequencing was used to examine T cell clonal expansion in alopecia areata in both the C3H/HeJ mouse model and human patients. The SALT score, which quantifies the percentage of affected scalp surface area, was used to measure disease severity in treated patients. Human TCRbeta sequencing covered scalp tissue and sorted CD4+ and CD8+ peripheral blood T cells from patchy and totalis/universalis alopecia areata patients and healthy controls. RNA was obtained with the PAXgene miRNA kit for fixed scalp, the miRNeasy kit for PBMCs, and the RNeasy kit for mouse skin. Biopsies were taken from tofacitinib-treated patients at baseline and again at 4 and 24 weeks into treatment, and several of those patients also had a later scalp biopsy. TCRbeta CDR3 regions were amplified by immunoSEQ multiplex PCR with 35 Vbeta forward and 13 Jbeta reverse primers. What the study reported, not specific to this receptor: Tofacitinib significantly lowered scalp clonality and the number of expanded CD8+ clones among the top 100 scalp clones. Unlike mouse skin, which is dominated by gammadelta T cells, normal human skin has resident alphabeta T cells that are also sequenced, and this complicates analysis of the scalp TCR repertoire. Lesional scalp, especially in alopecia totalis/universalis, showed higher clonality and more expanded CD8+ clones than normal scalp, suggesting antigenic drive. Because the treated cohort was small and had only one nonresponder, larger studies are needed to examine links between baseline CD8+ expansion and response. TCR sequences shared between patients were less clear than in mice, possibly partly because of HLA diversity in the patient population. Many expanded lesional clones were found to persist in scalp and blood during tofacitinib treatment, and relapse after treatment cessation may be partly explained by this persistence.

Between the V and J ends, shortened by 8 bases and 9 bases respectively, the junction contains 19 bases. Via the germline V gene (reference sequence), CDR1 is GTSNPN and CDR2 SVGIG. The CDR3 starts with the cysteine, ends with the phenylalanine, and has 12 residues. The CDR3 DNA has 36 bases and is translated from base 1. Explained via the paper, the time point label denotes: 20 to 30 weeks on oral tofacitinib. The treatment or condition label on this specimen signifies: oral pan-JAK inhibitor, 5-10 mg twice daily. From alopecia areata patients, peripheral blood was collected along with lesional scalp punch biopsies. PBMCs were isolated by density centrifugation and stained for CD3, CD4 and CD8, after which CD4+ and CD8+ T cells were sorted on a FACSAria.

This TCR came from a human donor with alopecia areata. The sequence is built from TRBV30 and TRBJ2-5, with no reliable assignment of the D segment. Sequencing used CD4+ T cells sorted from blood, obtained at week 24, from a patient treated with tofacitinib. Here the CDR3 is given as CAGSAQSAPQYF. The bases read TGTGCCGGATCCGCGCAATCCGCGCCCCAGTACTTC.